This T cell receptor beta chain was identified in a study of blood T cell repertoires in COVID-19. V shed 6 bases and J shed 7 bases, with 18 bases lying between them. The CDR3 length is 13 residues. Looked up from germline, CDR1 is DFQATT and CDR2 is SNEGSKA (reference sequence). Study processing details: Amplifying reference gene primers gave estimates of nucleated cell counts. Measured with immunoSEQ multiplex PCR; TCRdb has only the in-frame clones, and not every one. V and J calls and clone size come straight from that table; D and trimming were deduced from the DNA. The data show 150,000 to 200,000 clones, 80% seen once.

The specimen sequenced was PBMCs or T cells enriched from blood (not recorded which). The chain combines TRBV20-1 with TRBJ1-1; D is ambiguous. The receptor was isolated from a woman aged 55-70 years who had recovered from COVID-19. For the CDR3, the DNA is TGCAGTGCGAGTTCCCTCGGTGAAAATGAAGCTTTCTTT. It translates to CSASSLGENEAFF.